Listed below are T cell receptor beta chains from one sample, sequenced in a study of vaccination effects on CD4 cells after COVID-19. Assay used: immunoSEQ multiplex PCR; TCRdb lists only in-frame clones, some missing. The sample lists about 38,000 clones, roughly 70% occurring once. For these TCRs, the target antigens are not known. The sequences come from CD4+ T cells from PBMCs cultured with SARS-CoV-2 spike peptides, collected before COVID-19 vaccination. Every receptor here comes from a human donor who received a COVID-19 vaccine. CDR3s include the opening cysteine and the closing phenylalanine or tryptophan. The D gene is left open where the match is weak. Some rows mark clone size as missing; the rest say once, few, many or name a class of expanded clone.

clone_size: -; v_call: TRBV20-1; d_call: -; j_call: TRBJ2-7; cdr3_nt: TGCAGTGCTAGTCCATGGGCCAGGGAAAGCTACGAGCAGTACTTC; cdr3_aa: CSASPWARESYEQYF
clone_size: -; v_call: TRBV6-5; d_call: TRBD1; j_call: TRBJ1-6; cdr3_nt: TGTGCCAGCAGTCGACAGGGGTTGTTTTCACCCCTCCACTTT; cdr3_aa: CASSRQGLFSPLHF
clone_size: few; v_call: TRBV2; d_call: TRBD1; j_call: TRBJ1-4; cdr3_nt: TGTGCCAGCAGTTCGACAGGGCCAAATGAAAAACTGTTTTTT; cdr3_aa: CASSSTGPNEKLFF
clone_size: -; v_call: TRBV30; d_call: -; j_call: TRBJ1-1; cdr3_nt: TGTGCCTGGTCGGCTTTACAGCATATGAACACTGAAGCTTTCTTT; cdr3_aa: CAWSALQHMNTEAFF
clone_size: -; v_call: TRBV29-1; d_call: -; j_call: TRBJ2-3; cdr3_nt: TGCAGCGTTGAACCGCTCCGCACAGATACGCAGTATTTT; cdr3_aa: CSVEPLRTDTQYF
clone_size: few; v_call: TRBV14; d_call: -; j_call: TRBJ1-2; cdr3_nt: TGTGCCAGCAGCCAAGGTCGGGCAGACTACCGCTATGGCTACACCTTC; cdr3_aa: CASSQGRADYRYGYTF
clone_size: -; v_call: TRBV7-9; d_call: -; j_call: TRBJ1-2; cdr3_nt: TGTGCCAGCAGGCTCTCCCGGGAGCCGGTCTATGGCTACACCTTC; cdr3_aa: CASRLSREPVYGYTF
clone_size: -; v_call: TRBV7-9; d_call: TRBD2; j_call: TRBJ2-3; cdr3_nt: TGTGCCAGCAGCCGCGCCATAGCGGGGGGGGCCGCAGATACGCAGTATTTT; cdr3_aa: CASSRAIAGGAADTQYF
clone_size: once; v_call: TRBV28; d_call: TRBD1; j_call: TRBJ2-7; cdr3_nt: TGTGCCAGCATCGACCGGGACAGGGGATGGCGGGGGGCCGGTCACGAGCAGTACTTC; cdr3_aa: CASIDRDRGWRGAGHEQYF
clone_size: -; v_call: TRBV9; d_call: -; j_call: TRBJ2-7; cdr3_nt: TGTGCCAGCATCCCCTTGGACGAGCAGTACTTC; cdr3_aa: CASIPLDEQYF
clone_size: -; v_call: TRBV12-3/TRBV12-4; d_call: -; j_call: TRBJ2-2; cdr3_nt: TGTGCCAGCAGAGGAACCGGGGAGCTGTTTTTT; cdr3_aa: CASRGTGELFF
clone_size: -; v_call: TRBV19; d_call: TRBD1; j_call: TRBJ1-2; cdr3_nt: TGTGCCAGTAGTTTTCAAATCGGGACAGGGGGCGCGGAGGGCTACACCTTC; cdr3_aa: CASSFQIGTGGAEGYTF
clone_size: -; v_call: TRBV6-1; d_call: -; j_call: TRBJ1-5; cdr3_nt: TGTGCCAGCAGTGAGACCTTCAATCAGCCCCAGCATTTT; cdr3_aa: CASSETFNQPQHF
clone_size: -; v_call: TRBV2; d_call: -; j_call: TRBJ2-7; cdr3_nt: TGTGCCAGCAGTGACTCTTCCCCCTACGAGCAGTACTTC; cdr3_aa: CASSDSSPYEQYF
clone_size: few; v_call: TRBV27; d_call: -; j_call: TRBJ1-1; cdr3_nt: TGTGCCAGCAGTTACAACAGGATGAACACTGAAGCTTTCTTT; cdr3_aa: CASSYNRMNTEAFF
clone_size: -; v_call: TRBV14; d_call: TRBD2; j_call: TRBJ2-6; cdr3_nt: TGTGCCAGCAGCCCCACGGGGGGAGGGGCCAACGTCCTGACTTTC; cdr3_aa: CASSPTGGGANVLTF
clone_size: -; v_call: TRBV7-2; d_call: TRBD2; j_call: TRBJ2-1; cdr3_nt: TGTGCCAGCAGCCGGGGGGGGAGCTCCTACAATGAGCAGTTCTTC; cdr3_aa: CASSRGGSSYNEQFF
clone_size: few; v_call: TRBV6-6; d_call: TRBD1; j_call: TRBJ1-1; cdr3_nt: TGTGCCAGCGCGGGACAGGCGGGGAACACTGAAGCTTTCTTT; cdr3_aa: CASAGQAGNTEAFF
clone_size: -; v_call: TRBV10-3; d_call: TRBD1; j_call: TRBJ2-2; cdr3_nt: TGTGCCATCAGTTCCCGGGACAGGGACGGGGAGCTGTTTTTT; cdr3_aa: CAISSRDRDGELFF
clone_size: -; v_call: TRBV11-2; d_call: -; j_call: TRBJ2-1; cdr3_nt: TGTGCCAGCGGATCCCTGGAGGGGAGTAGGAATGAGCAGTTCTTC; cdr3_aa: CASGSLEGSRNEQFF
clone_size: -; v_call: TRBV6-5; d_call: TRBD2; j_call: TRBJ2-1; cdr3_nt: TGTGCCAGCAGTCCCTCTAGCGGTTCCCTATGGGAGCAGTTCTTC; cdr3_aa: CASSPSSGSLWEQFF
clone_size: -; v_call: TRBV28; d_call: -; j_call: TRBJ1-6; cdr3_nt: TGTGCCAGCAGTTACCTGACCAATTCACCCCTCCACTTT; cdr3_aa: CASSYLTNSPLHF
clone_size: few; v_call: TRBV11-2; d_call: -; j_call: TRBJ1-2; cdr3_nt: TGTGCCAGCAGCTTAGGTCGTGGACAGCGTGACTCTAACTATGGCTACACCTTC; cdr3_aa: CASSLGRGQRDSNYGYTF
clone_size: -; v_call: TRBV19; d_call: -; j_call: TRBJ2-1; cdr3_nt: TGTGCCAGTAGTAAGGGGGAGGGCCGAGCGTTCTTC; cdr3_aa: CASSKGEGRAFF
clone_size: -; v_call: TRBV28; d_call: -; j_call: TRBJ2-1; cdr3_nt: TGTGCCAGCAGTTTGGAAGGCCGGACACGGGCTGAGCAGTTCTTC; cdr3_aa: CASSLEGRTRAEQFF
clone_size: -; v_call: TRBV12-3/TRBV12-4; d_call: TRBD1; j_call: TRBJ1-2; cdr3_nt: TGTGCCAGCAGCCGACAGGGGGCGGGTGGCTACACCTTC; cdr3_aa: CASSRQGAGGYTF
clone_size: -; v_call: TRBV30; d_call: -; j_call: TRBJ2-3; cdr3_nt: TGTGCCTGGAGTGTACAGGGACGGTCCACAGATACGCAGTATTTT; cdr3_aa: CAWSVQGRSTDTQYF
clone_size: -; v_call: TRBV18; d_call: TRBD1; j_call: TRBJ1-1; cdr3_nt: TGTGCCAGCTCACCCACGACAGGGGGCACGAACACTGAAGCTTTCTTT; cdr3_aa: CASSPTTGGTNTEAFF
clone_size: few; v_call: TRBV10-3; d_call: -; j_call: TRBJ1-6; cdr3_nt: TGTGCCATCAGTGAGTCGGGAAGGGAGTCACCCCTCCACTTT; cdr3_aa: CAISESGRESPLHF
clone_size: -; v_call: TRBV30; d_call: -; j_call: TRBJ2-5; cdr3_nt: TGTGCCTGGGCAGAAGGGCGGGCCCAGTACTTC; cdr3_aa: CAWAEGRAQYF
clone_size: -; v_call: TRBV11-2; d_call: -; j_call: TRBJ2-2; cdr3_nt: TGTGCCAGCGGGGTACAAACGAACACCGGGGAGCTGTTTTTT; cdr3_aa: CASGVQTNTGELFF
clone_size: few; v_call: TRBV11-2; d_call: -; j_call: TRBJ1-1; cdr3_nt: TGTGCCAGCAGCTTTCAGGGGAATACTGAAGCTTTCTTT; cdr3_aa: CASSFQGNTEAFF
clone_size: few; v_call: TRBV6-6; d_call: -; j_call: TRBJ2-7; cdr3_nt: TGTGCCAGCAGTTACACCACCGGGAGACACGAGCAGTACTTC; cdr3_aa: CASSYTTGRHEQYF
clone_size: -; v_call: TRBV5-1; d_call: TRBD1; j_call: TRBJ1-1; cdr3_nt: TGCGCCAGCAGCTTGGCGACAGGGGGCAGAAACACTGAAGCTTTCTTT; cdr3_aa: CASSLATGGRNTEAFF
clone_size: -; v_call: TRBV20-1; d_call: -; j_call: TRBJ1-6; cdr3_nt: TGCAGTGCTAGTGTAGGGGCCTATAATTCACCCCTCCACTTT; cdr3_aa: CSASVGAYNSPLHF
clone_size: -; v_call: TRBV28; d_call: -; j_call: TRBJ1-1; cdr3_nt: TGTGCCAGCAGGGACATACAGGCTTTCTTT; cdr3_aa: CASRDIQAFF
clone_size: -; v_call: TRBV9; d_call: TRBD2; j_call: TRBJ2-1; cdr3_nt: TGTGCCAGCAGCGTGGGGACTAACCTTGAGCAGTTCTTC; cdr3_aa: CASSVGTNLEQFF
clone_size: -; v_call: TRBV5-1; d_call: -; j_call: TRBJ2-5; cdr3_nt: TGCGCCAGCAGCTTGGCGGGGTCAGCCGTCCAAGAGACCCAGTACTTC; cdr3_aa: CASSLAGSAVQETQYF
clone_size: -; v_call: TRBV19; d_call: -; j_call: TRBJ2-6; cdr3_nt: TGTGCCATCCCTCGAGGCGGGGCCAACGTCCTGACTTTC; cdr3_aa: CAIPRGGANVLTF
clone_size: -; v_call: TRBV25-1; d_call: TRBD1; j_call: TRBJ1-4; cdr3_nt: TGTGCCAGCAGTGGACAGGGGGGGAATGAAAAACTGTTTTTT; cdr3_aa: CASSGQGGNEKLFF
clone_size: -; v_call: TRBV18; d_call: -; j_call: TRBJ2-3; cdr3_nt: TGTGCCAGCTCATCAATTGGGCCAGATACGCAGTATTTT; cdr3_aa: CASSSIGPDTQYF
clone_size: -; v_call: TRBV4-2; d_call: -; j_call: TRBJ2-1; cdr3_nt: TGTGCCAGCAGCCAATCGGACGGCGGGTGGGCCTACAATGAGCAGTTCTTC; cdr3_aa: CASSQSDGGWAYNEQFF
clone_size: -; v_call: TRBV10-1; d_call: -; j_call: TRBJ2-7; cdr3_nt: TGCGCCAGCAGTGGGGCTGACAGCTACGAGCAGTACTTC; cdr3_aa: CASSGADSYEQYF
clone_size: -; v_call: TRBV28; d_call: -; j_call: TRBJ2-3; cdr3_nt: TGTGCCGGTTCGAGGGTGACGACAGATACGCAGTATTTT; cdr3_aa: CAGSRVTTDTQYF